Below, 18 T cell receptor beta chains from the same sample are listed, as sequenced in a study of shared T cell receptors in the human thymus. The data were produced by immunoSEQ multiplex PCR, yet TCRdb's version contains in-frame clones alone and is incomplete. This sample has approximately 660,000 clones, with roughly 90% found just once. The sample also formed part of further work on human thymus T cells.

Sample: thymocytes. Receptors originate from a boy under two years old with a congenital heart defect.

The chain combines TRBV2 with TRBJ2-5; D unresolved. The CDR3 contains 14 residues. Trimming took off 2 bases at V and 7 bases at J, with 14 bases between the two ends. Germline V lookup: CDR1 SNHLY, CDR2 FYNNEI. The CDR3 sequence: CASSETPSFATQYF. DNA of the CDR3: TGTGCCAGCAGTGAAACCCCTAGTTTTGCGACCCAGTACTTC.

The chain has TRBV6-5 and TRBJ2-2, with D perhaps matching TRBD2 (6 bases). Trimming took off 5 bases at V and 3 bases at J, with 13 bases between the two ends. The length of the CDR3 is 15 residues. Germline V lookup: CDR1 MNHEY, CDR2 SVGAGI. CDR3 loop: CASSLTSRHTGELFF. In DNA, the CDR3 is TGTGCCAGCAGTCTAACTAGCAGACACACCGGGGAGCTGTTTTTT.

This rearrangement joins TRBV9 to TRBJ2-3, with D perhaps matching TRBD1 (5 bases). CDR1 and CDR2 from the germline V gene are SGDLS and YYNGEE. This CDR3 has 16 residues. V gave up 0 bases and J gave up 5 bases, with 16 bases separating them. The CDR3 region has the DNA TGTGCCAGCAGCGTAGCTACTCAGGGTGATAAAGATACGCAGTATTTT. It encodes CASSVATQGDKDTQYF.

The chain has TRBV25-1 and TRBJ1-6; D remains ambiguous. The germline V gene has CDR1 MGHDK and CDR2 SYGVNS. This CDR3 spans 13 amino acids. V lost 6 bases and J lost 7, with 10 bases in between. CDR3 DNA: TGTGCCAGCAGGGAACAACAGAATTCACCCCTCCACTTT. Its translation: CASREQQNSPLHF.

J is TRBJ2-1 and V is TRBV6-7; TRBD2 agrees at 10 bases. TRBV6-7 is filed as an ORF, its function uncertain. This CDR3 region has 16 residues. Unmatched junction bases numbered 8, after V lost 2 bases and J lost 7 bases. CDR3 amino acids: CASSYPSGRARNEQFF. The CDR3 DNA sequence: TGTGCCAGCAGTTACCCCAGCGGGAGGGCCAGGAATGAGCAGTTCTTC.

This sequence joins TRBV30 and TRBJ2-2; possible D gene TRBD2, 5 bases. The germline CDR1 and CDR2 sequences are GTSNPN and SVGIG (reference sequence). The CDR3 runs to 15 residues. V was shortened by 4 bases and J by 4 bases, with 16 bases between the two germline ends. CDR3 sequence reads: CAWIEPPGSTGELFF. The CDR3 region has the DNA TGTGCCTGGATTGAGCCCCCGGGGAGCACCGGGGAGCTGTTTTTT.

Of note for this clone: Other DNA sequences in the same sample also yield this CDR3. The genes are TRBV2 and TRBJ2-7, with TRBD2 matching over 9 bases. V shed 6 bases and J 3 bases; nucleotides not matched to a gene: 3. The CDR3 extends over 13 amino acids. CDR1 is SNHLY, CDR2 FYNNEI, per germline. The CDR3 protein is CASSWTSDYEQYF. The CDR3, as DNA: TGTGCCAGCAGCTGGACTAGCGACTACGAGCAGTACTTC.

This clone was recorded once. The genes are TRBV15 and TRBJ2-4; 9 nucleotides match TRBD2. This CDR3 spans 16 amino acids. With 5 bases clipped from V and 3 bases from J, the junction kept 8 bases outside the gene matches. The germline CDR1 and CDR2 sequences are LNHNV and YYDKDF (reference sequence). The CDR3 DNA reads TGTGCCACCAGCTCAGAGCGGGAGGTGGACAAAAACATTCAGTACTTC. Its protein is CATSSEREVDKNIQYF. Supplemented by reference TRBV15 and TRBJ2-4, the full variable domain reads DAMVIQNPRYQVTQFGKPVTLSCSQTLNHNVMYWYQQKSSQAPKLLFHYYDKDFNNEADTPDNFQSRRPNTSFCFLDIRSPGLGDTAMYLCATSSEREVDKNIQYFGAGTRLSVL.

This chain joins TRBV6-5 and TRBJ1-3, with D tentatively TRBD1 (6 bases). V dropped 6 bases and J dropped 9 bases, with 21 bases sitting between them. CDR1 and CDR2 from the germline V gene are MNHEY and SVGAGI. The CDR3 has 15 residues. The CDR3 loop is CASSQNERQAATIYF. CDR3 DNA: TGTGCCAGCAGCCAAAACGAACGACAGGCTGCCACCATATATTTT.

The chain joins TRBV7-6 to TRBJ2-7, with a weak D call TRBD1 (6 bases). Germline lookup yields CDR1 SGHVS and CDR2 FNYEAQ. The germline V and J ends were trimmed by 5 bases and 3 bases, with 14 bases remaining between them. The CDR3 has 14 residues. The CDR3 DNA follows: TGTGCCAGCAGCCTACAGGGAGACTTCTACGAGCAGTACTTC. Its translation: CASSLQGDFYEQYF.

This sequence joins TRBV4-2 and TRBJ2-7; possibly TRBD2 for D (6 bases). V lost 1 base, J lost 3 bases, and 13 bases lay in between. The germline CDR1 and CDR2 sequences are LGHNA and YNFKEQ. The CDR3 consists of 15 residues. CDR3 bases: TGTGCCAGCAGCCAAGGGGCCGAGCGGGTCTACGAGCAGTACTTC. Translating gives CASSQGAERVYEQYF.

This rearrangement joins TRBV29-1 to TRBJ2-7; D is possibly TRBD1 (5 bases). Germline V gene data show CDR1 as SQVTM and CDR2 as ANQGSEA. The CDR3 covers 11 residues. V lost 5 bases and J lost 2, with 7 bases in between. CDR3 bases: TGCAGCGTTCTGGGGCCCTACGAGCAGTACTTC. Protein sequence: CSVLGPYEQYF.

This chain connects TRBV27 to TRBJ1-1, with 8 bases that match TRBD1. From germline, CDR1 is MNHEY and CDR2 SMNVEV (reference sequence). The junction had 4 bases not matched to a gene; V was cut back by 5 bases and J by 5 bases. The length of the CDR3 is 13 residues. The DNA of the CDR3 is TGTGCCAGCAGTCCACGGACAGGGACTGAAGCTTTCTTT. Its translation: CASSPRTGTEAFF.

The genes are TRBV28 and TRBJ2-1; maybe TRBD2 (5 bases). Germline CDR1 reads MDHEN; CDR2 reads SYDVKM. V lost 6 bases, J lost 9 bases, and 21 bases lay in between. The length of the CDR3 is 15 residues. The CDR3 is CASSHPAASRLEQFF. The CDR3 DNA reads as TGTGCCAGCAGCCACCCCGCGGCTAGCCGACTTGAGCAGTTCTTC. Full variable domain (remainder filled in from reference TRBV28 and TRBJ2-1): DVKVTQSSRYLVKRTGEKVFLECVQDMDHENMFWYRQDPGLGLRLIYFSYDVKMKEKGDIPEGYSVSREKKERFSLILESASTNQTSMYLCASSHPAASRLEQFFGPGTRLTVL.

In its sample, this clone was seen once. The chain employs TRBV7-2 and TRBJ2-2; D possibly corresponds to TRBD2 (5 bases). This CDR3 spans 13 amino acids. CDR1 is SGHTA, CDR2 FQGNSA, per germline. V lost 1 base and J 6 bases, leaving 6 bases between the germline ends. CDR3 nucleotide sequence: TGTGCCAGCAGCTTAGGGACTGCCGGGGAGCTGTTTTTT. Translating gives CASSLGTAGELFF.

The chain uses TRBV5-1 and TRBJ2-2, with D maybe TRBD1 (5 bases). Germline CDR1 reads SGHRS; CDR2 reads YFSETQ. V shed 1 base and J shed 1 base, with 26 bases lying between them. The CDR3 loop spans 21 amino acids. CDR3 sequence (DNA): TGCGCCAGCAGCTTGAATGAGTATCGTCTGGGGCCGCGGAAGAACACCGGGGAGCTGTTTTTT. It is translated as CASSLNEYRLGPRKNTGELFF.

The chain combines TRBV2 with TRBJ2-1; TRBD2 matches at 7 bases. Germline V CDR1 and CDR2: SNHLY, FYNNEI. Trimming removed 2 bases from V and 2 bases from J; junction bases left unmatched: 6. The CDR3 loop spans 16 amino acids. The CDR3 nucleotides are TGTGCCAGCAGTGAAACCGGGACTAACACCTACAATGAGCAGTTCTTC. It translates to CASSETGTNTYNEQFF.

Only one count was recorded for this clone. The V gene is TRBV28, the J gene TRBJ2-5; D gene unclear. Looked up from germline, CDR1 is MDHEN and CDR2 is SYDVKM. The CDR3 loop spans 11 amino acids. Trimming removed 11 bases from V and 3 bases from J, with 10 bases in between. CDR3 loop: CAVNCEETQYF. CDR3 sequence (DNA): TGTGCCGTGAACTGCGAAGAGACCCAGTACTTC. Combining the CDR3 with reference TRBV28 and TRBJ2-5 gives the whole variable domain DVKVTQSSRYLVKRTGEKVFLECVQDMDHENMFWYRQDPGLGLRLIYFSYDVKMKEKGDIPEGYSVSREKKERFSLILESASTNQTSMYLCAVNCEETQYFGPGTRLLVL.